This TCR beta chain came from a study of radiation and T cells in renal cell carcinoma. Study conclusions and caveats: Without pretreatment biopsies, baseline tumor clonotype presence was undetermined.

Only in-frame clones appear in the TCRdb table, and some are missing; sequencing was by immunoSEQ multiplex PCR. The sample records under 200,000 clones, roughly 90% being singletons. In this sample, this clone turned up once. The antigen remains undetermined. As to time point: blood 4 weeks post-SBRT, at nephrectomy. As to treatment: 15 Gy SBRT to primary tumor, nephrectomy 4 weeks later. Nephrectomy followed 15 Gy stereotactic body radiation by 4 weeks. Germline V CDR1 and CDR2: SQVTM, ANQGSEA. Germline trimming cut 6 bases from V and 0 bases from J; bases unmatched to any gene: 8. This CDR3 spans 15 amino acids.

The sequencing here drew on blood, taken from a patient whose treatment included radiotherapy and nephrectomy. The rearrangement uses TRBV29-1 and TRBJ2-3, with 8 bases fitting TRBD2. This clonotype originated in a woman aged 45-65 years with renal cell carcinoma. The CDR3 loop is CSVLWRGVSTDTQYF. In nucleotides, the CDR3 is TGCAGCGTCCTGTGGCGGGGGGTTAGCACAGATACGCAGTATTTT.